This TCR beta chain was recorded in a study of early T cells in non-severe SARS-CoV-2 infection. Tagging with unique molecular identifiers was applied to individual cDNA molecules. TCRdb reanalysed the 5' RACE reads using MiXCR and keeps one entry per CDR3 protein. Here the sample spans some 50,000 distinct CDR3 sequences, 7% to 10% being singletons. At least ten counts were recorded for this clonotype. As yet, its antigen is unknown. This CDR3 region has 15 residues. The V end lost 2 bases, the J end lost 5 bases, and 13 bases lay between the germline ends. Germline-derived CDR1 and CDR2 are SGHNT and YYREEE (reference sequence). Study conclusions and caveats: VDJdb matches were skewed toward anti-spike CD8 T cell responses.

The receptor's source is an adult who was a healthcare worker with PCR-confirmed SARS-CoV-2 infection or an uninfected control (not recorded which). The sample comprised whole blood. The chain couples TRBV5-4 to TRBJ2-2, with D possibly matching TRBD1 (6 bases). In DNA, the CDR3 is TGTGCCAGCAGCTTATCCGGGACAAAAACCGGGGAGCTGTTTTTT. Translating it yields CASSLSGTKTGELFF.